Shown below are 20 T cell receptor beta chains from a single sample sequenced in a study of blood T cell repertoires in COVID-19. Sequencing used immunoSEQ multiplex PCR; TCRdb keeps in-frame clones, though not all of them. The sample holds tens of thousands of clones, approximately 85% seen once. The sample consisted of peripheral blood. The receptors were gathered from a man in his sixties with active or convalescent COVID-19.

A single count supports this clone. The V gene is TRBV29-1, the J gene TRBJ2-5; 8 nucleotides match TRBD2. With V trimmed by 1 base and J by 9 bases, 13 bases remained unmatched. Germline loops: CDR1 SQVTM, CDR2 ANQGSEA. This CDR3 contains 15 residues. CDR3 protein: CSVEAFGGGRGAQYF. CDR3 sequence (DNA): TGCAGCGTTGAAGCCTTTGGCGGGGGGCGCGGGGCCCAGTACTTC. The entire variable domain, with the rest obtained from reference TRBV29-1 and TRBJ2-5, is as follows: SAVISQKPSRDICQRGTSLTIQCQVDSQVTMMFWYRQQPGQSLTLIATANQGSEATYESGFVIDKFPISRPNLTFSTLTVSNMSPEDSSIYLCSVEAFGGGRGAQYFGPGTRLLVL.

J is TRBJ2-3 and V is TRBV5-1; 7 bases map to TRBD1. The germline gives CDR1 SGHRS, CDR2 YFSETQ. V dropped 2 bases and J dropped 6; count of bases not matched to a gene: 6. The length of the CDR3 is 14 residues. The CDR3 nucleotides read TGCGCCAGCAGCTTAAACAGGGGCGGCGATACGCAGTATTTT. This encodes CASSLNRGGDTQYF.

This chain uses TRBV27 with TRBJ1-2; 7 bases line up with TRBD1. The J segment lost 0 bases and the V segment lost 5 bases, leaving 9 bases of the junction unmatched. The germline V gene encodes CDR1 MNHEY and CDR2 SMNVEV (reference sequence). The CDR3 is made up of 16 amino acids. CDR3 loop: CASSESTGEANYGYTF. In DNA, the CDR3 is TGTGCCAGCAGTGAGAGTACAGGGGAGGCTAACTATGGCTACACCTTC.

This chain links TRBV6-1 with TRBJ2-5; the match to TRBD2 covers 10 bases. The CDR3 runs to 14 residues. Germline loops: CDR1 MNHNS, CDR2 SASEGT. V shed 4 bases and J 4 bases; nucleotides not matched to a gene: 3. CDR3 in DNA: TGTGCCAGCAGTGGAGCGGGGGGGCCAGAGACCCAGTACTTC. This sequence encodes CASSGAGGPETQYF.

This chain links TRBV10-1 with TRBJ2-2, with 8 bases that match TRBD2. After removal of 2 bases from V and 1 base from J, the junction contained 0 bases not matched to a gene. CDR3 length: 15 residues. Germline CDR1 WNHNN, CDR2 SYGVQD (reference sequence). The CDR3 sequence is CASSETSGNTGELFF. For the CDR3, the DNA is TGCGCCAGCAGTGAGACTAGCGGGAACACCGGGGAGCTGTTTTTT.

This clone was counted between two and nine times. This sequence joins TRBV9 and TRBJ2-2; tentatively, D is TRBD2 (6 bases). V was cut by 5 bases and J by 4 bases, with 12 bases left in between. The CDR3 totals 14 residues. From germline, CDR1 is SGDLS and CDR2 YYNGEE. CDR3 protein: CASRRLEGTGELFF. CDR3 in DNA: TGTGCCAGCAGAAGACTAGAGGGCACCGGGGAGCTGTTTTTT.

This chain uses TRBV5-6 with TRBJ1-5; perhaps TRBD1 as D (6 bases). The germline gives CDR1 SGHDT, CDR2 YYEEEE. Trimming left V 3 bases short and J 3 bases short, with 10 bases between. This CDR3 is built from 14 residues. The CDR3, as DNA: TGTGCCAGCAGCTCGGGACACTACAATCAGCCCCAGCATTTT. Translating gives CASSSGHYNQPQHF.

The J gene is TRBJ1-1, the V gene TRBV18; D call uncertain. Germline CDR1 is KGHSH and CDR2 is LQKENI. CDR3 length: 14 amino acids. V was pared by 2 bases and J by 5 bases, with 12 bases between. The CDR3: CASSPSGLGTEAFF. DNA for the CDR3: TGTGCCAGCTCACCAAGCGGATTGGGGACTGAAGCTTTCTTT.

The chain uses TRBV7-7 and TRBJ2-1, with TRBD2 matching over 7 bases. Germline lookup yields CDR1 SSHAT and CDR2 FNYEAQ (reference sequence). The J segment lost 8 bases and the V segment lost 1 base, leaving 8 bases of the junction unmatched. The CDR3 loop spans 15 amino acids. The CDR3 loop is CASSLGGGYHDEQFF. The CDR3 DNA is TGTGCCAGCAGCTTAGGGGGAGGGTACCACGATGAGCAGTTCTTC.

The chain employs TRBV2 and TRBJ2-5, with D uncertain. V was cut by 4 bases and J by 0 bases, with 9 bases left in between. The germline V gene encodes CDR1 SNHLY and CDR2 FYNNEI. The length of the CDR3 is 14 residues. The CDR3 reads CASSADLYQETQYF. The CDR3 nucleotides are TGTGCCAGCAGTGCTGACTTATACCAAGAGACCCAGTACTTC.

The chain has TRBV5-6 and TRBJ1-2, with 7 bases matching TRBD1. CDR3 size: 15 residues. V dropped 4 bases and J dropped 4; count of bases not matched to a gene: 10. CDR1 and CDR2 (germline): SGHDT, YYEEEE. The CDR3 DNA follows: TGTGCCAGCAGCGGGGCCGGGACAGCCAGCTATGGCTACACCTTC. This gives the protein CASSGAGTASYGYTF.

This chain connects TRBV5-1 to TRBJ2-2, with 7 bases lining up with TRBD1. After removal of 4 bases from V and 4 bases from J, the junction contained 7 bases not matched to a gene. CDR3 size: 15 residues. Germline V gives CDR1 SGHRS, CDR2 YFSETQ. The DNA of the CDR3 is TGCGCCAGCAGCCATGGACAGGTGGGCACCGGGGAGCTGTTTTTT. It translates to CASSHGQVGTGELFF.

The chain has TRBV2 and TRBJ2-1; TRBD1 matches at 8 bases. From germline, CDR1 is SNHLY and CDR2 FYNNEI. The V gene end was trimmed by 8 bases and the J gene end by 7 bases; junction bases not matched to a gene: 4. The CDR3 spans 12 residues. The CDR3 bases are TGTGCCAGCCAGGGGGCGTCTAATGAGCAGTTCTTC. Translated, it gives CASQGASNEQFF.

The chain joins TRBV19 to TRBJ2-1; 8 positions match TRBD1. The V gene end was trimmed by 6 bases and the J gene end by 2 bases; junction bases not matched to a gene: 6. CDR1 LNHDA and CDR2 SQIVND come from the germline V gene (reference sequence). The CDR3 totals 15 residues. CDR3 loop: CASSQGAEAYNEQFF. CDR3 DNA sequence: TGTGCCAGTAGCCAGGGGGCGGAAGCCTACAATGAGCAGTTCTTC.

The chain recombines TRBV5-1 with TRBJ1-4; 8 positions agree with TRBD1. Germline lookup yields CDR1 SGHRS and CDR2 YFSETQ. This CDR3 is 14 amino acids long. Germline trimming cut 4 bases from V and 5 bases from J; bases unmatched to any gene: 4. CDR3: CASSTDRVNEKLFF. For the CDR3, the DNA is TGCGCCAGCAGCACGGACAGGGTGAATGAAAAACTGTTTTTT.

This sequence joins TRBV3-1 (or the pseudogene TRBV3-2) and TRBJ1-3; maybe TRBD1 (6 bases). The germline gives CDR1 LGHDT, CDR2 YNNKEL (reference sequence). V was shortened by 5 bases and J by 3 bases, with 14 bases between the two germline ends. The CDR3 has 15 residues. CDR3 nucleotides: TGTGCCAGCAGCAAAACAGGGCCATTTGGAAACACCATATATTTT. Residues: CASSKTGPFGNTIYF.

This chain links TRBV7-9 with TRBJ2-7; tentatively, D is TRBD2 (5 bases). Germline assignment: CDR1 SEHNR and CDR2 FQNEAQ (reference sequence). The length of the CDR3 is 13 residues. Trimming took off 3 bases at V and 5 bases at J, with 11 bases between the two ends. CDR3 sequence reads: CASSFAGIHEQYV. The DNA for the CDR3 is TGTGCCAGCAGCTTCGCCGGGATCCACGAGCAGTACGTC.

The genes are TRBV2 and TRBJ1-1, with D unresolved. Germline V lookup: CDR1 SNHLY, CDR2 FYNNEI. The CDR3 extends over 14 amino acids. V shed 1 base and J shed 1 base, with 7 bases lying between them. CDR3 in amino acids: CASSEGPGNTEAFF. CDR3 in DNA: TGTGCCAGCAGTGAAGGTCCAGGGAACACTGAAGCTTTCTTT.

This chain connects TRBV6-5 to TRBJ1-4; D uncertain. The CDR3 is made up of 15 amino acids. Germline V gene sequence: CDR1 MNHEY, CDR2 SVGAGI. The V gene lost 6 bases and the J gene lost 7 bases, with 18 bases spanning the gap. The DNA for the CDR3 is TGTGCCAGCAGCCCCCGAGGTGGGGAGGGTGAAAAACTGTTTTTT. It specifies CASSPRGGEGEKLFF.

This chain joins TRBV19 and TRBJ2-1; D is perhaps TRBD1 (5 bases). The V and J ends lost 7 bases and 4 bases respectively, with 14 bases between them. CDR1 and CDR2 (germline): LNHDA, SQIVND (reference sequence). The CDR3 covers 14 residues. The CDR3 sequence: CASTLGQGYNEQFF. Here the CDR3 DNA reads TGTGCCAGTACCCTGGGGCAGGGTTACAATGAGCAGTTCTTC. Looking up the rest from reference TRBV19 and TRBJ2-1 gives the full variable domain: DGGITQSPKYLFRKEGQNVTLSCEQNLNHDAMYWYRQDPGQGLRLIYYSQIVNDFQKGDIAEGYSVSREKKESFPLTVTSAQKNPTAFYLCASTLGQGYNEQFFGPGTRLTVL.